The source of this T cell receptor beta chain is a study of shared clonotypes between healthy human individuals. J was trimmed by 2 bases and V by 10 bases; bases with no gene match: 14. This CDR3 comprises 15 residues. In germline, CDR1 is MGHDK, CDR2 SYGVNS. A note on this clone: Antigen: not known.

The study, taken as a whole, reports: Sequencing depth was expected to affect clonotype sharing among donors.

Template amounts of roughly 300 ng DNA, tens of thousands of T cell genomes, were employed in unsorted PBMC replicate PCRs. Scientists sequenced DNA from unsorted PBMC on ten immunoSEQ deep assay plates. Here immunoSEQ multiplex PCR was the method, and the copy in TCRdb shows in-frame clones only, minus some. The sample lists some 490,000 clones; approximately 84% were seen once. Sample: PBMCs. The clonotype was recovered from a woman in her forties in good health. Some clones in this sample may be carry-over from other donors' samples. This rearrangement joins TRBV25-1 to TRBJ2-7, with 7 positions matching TRBD1. CDR3: CATPSEGTATYEQYF. Here the CDR3 DNA reads TGTGCCACCCCCAGCGAAGGGACAGCAACCTACGAGCAGTACTTC.